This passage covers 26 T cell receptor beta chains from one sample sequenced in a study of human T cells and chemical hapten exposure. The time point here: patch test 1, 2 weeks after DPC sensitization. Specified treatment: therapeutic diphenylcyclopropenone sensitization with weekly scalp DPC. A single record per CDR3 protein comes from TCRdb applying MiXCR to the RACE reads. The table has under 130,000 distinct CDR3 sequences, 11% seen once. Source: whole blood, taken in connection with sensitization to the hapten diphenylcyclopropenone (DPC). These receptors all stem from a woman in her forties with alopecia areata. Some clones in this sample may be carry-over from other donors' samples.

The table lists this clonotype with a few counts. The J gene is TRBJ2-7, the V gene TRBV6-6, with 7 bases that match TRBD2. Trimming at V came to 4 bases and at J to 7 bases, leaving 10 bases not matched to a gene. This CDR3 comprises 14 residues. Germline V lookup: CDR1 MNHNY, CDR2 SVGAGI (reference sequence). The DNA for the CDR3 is TGTGCCAGCAGTTTCTTTGCGGGAGCGGCTGAGCAGTACTTC. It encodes CASSFFAGAAEQYF.

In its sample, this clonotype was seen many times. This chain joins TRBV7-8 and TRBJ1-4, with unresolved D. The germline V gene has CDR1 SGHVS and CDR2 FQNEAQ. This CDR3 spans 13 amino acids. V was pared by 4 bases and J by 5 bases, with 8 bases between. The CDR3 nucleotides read TGTGCCAGCAGCTCAGGACCAAATGAAAAACTGTTTTTT. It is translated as CASSSGPNEKLFF.

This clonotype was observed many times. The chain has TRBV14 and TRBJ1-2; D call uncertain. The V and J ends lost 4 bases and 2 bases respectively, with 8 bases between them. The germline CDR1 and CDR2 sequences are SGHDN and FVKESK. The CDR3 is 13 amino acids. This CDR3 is CASSPRWNYGYTF. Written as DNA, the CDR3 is TGTGCCAGCAGCCCCCGATGGAACTATGGCTACACCTTC. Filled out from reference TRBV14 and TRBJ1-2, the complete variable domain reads EAGVTQFPSHSVIEKGQTVTLRCDPISGHDNLYWYRRVMGKEIKFLLHFVKESKQDESGMPNNRFLAERTGGTYSTLKVQPAELEDSGVYFCASSPRWNYGYTFGSGTRLTVV.

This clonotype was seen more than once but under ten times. The CDR3 is CASSRTRDRRDTEAFF. Here the CDR3 DNA reads TGCGCCAGCAGCCGAACCCGAGACAGGAGGGATACTGAAGCTTTCTTT. This rearrangement joins TRBV5-1 to TRBJ1-1, with D perhaps matching TRBD1 (6 bases). From germline, CDR1 is SGHRS and CDR2 YFSETQ. There are 16 residues in the CDR3. V gave up 4 bases and J gave up 5 bases, with 21 bases separating them.

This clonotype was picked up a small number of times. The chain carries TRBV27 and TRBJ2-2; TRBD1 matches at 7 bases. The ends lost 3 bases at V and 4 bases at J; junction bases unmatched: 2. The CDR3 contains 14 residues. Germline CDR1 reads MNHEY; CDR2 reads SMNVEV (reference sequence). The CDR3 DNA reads TGTGCCAGCAGTTTCAGGGGGAGCACCGGGGAGCTGTTTTTT. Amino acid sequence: CASSFRGSTGELFF.

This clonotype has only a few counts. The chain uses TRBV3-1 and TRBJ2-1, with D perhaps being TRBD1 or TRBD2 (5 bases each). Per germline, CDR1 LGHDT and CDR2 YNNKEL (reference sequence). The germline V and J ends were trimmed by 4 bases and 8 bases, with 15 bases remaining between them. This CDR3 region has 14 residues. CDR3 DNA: TGTGCCAGCAGCCTGGGACCCCCTGTGGATGAGCAGTTCTTC. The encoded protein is CASSLGPPVDEQFF.

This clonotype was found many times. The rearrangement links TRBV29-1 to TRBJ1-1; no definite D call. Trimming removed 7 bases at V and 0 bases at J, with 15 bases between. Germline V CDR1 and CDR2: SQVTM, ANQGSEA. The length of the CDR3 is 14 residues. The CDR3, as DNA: TGCAGCGCCAAAGGGAGTTTCATGAACACTGAAGCTTTCTTT. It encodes CSAKGSFMNTEAFF.

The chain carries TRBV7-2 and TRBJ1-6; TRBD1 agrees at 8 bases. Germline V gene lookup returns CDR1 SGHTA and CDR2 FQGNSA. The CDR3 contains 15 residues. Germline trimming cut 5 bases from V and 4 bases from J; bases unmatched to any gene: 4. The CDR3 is CASSPNRGYNSPLHF. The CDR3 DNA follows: TGTGCCAGCAGCCCAAACAGGGGGTATAATTCACCCCTCCACTTT.

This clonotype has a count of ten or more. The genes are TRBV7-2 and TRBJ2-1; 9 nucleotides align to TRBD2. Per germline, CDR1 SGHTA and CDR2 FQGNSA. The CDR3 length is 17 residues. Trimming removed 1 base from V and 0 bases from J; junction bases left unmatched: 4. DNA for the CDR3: TGTGCCAGCAGCTTAGAGATTAGCGGGAGCTCCTACAATGAGCAGTTCTTC. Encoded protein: CASSLEISGSSYNEQFF. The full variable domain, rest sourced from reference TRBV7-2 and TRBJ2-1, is GAGVSQSPSNKVTEKGKDVELRCDPISGHTALYWYRQSLGQGLEFLIYFQGNSAPDKSGLPSDRFSAERTGGSVSTLTIQRTQQEDSAVYLCASSLEISGSSYNEQFFGPGTRLTVL.

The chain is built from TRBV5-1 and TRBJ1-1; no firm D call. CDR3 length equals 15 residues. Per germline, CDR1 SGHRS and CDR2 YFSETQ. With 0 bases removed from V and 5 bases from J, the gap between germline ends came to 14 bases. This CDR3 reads CASSLDVMGSTEAFF. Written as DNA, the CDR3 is TGCGCCAGCAGCTTGGACGTCATGGGGAGTACTGAAGCTTTCTTT.

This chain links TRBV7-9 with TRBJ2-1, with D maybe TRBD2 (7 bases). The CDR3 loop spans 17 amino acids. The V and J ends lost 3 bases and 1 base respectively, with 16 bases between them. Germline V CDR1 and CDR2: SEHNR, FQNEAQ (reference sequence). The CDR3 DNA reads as TGTGCCAGCAGCTTCTCACTGGCGGGGGCTTCCTACAATGAGCAGTTCTTC. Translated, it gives CASSFSLAGASYNEQFF.

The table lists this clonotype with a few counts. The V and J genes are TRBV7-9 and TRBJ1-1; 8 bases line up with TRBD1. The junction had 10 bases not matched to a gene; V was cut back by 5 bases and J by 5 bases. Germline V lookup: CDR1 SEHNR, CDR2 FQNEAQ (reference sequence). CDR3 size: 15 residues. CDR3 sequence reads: CASSSLQGASTEAFF. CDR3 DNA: TGTGCCAGCAGCAGCTTGCAGGGGGCATCAACTGAAGCTTTCTTT.

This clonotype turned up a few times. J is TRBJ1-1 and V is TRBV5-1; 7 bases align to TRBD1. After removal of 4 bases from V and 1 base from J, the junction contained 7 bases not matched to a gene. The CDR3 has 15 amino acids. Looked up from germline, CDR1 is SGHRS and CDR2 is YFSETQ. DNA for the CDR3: TGCGCCAGCAGCCCGAAGACAGGGCCGAACACTGAAGCTTTCTTT. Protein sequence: CASSPKTGPNTEAFF.

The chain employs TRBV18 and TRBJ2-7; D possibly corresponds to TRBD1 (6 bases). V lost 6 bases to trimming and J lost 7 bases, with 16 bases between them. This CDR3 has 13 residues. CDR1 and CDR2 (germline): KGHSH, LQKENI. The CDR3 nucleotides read TGTGCCAGCTCCCCGGACAGCTTGAGGGAGCAGTACTTC. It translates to CASSPDSLREQYF.

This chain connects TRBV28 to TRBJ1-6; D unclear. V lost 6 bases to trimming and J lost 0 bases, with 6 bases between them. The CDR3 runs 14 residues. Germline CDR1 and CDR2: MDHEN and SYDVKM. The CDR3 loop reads CASSPASYNSPLHF. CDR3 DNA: TGTGCCAGCAGCCCGGCCTCCTATAATTCACCCCTCCACTTT.

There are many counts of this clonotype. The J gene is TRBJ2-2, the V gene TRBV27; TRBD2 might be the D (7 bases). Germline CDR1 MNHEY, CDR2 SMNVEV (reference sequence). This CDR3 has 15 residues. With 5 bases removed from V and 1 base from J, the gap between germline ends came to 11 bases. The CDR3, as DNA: TGTGCCAGCAGTGTAGGGGGGGTGAACACCGGGGAGCTGTTTTTT. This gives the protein CASSVGGVNTGELFF.

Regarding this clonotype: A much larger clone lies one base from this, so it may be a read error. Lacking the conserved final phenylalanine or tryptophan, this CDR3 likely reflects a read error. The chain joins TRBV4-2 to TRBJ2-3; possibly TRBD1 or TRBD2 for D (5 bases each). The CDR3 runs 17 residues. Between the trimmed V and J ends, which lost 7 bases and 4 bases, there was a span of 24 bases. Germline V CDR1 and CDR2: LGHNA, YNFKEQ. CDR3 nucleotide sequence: TGTGCCAGCACCGAGGGGTCCCTAGCCGGGCGAGCAGATACGCAGTATCTT. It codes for CASTEGSLAGRADTQYL.

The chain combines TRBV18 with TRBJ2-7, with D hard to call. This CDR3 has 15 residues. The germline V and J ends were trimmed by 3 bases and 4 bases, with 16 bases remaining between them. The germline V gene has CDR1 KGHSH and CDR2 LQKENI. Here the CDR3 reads CASSPFDTLKYEQYF. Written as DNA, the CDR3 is TGTGCCAGCTCACCCTTCGACACCCTAAAGTACGAGCAGTACTTC.

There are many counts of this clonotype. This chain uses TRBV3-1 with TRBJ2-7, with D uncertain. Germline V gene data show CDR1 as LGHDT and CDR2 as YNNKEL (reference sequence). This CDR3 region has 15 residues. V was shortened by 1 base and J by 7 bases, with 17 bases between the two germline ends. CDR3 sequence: CASSQGSATRREQYF. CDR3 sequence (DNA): TGTGCCAGCAGCCAAGGTTCGGCCACCCGGCGGGAGCAGTACTTC.

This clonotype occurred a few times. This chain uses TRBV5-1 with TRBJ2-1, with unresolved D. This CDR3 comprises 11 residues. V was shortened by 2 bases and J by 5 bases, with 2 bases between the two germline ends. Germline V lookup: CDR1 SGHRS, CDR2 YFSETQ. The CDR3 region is CASSLNNEQFF. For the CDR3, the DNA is TGCGCCAGCAGCTTAAACAATGAGCAGTTCTTC.

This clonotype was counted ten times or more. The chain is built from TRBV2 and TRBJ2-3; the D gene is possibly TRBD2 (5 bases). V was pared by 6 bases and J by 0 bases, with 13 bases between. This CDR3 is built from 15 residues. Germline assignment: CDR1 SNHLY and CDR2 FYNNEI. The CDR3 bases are TGTGCCAGCAGCCGCACTAGGGTTAGCACAGATACGCAGTATTTT. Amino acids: CASSRTRVSTDTQYF.

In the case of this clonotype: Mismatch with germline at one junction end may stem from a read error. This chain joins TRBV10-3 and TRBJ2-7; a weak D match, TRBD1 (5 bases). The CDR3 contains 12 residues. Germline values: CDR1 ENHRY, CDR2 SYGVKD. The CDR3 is CAISEGDSHGDF. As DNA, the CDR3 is TGTGCCATCAGTGAAGGAGACAGCCATGGGGACTTC.

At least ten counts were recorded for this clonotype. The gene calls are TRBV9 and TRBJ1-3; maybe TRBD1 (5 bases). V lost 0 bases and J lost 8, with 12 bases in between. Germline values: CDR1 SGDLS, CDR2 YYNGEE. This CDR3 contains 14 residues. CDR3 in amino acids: CASSVAGTPHTIYF. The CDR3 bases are TGTGCCAGCAGCGTAGCTGGGACCCCCCACACCATATATTTT.

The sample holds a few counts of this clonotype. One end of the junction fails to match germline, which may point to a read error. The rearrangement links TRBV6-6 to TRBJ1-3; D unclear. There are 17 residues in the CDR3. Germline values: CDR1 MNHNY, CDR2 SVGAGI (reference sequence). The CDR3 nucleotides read TGTGCCAGCACTCTCCTCGGGAGCGAGATCCTCGGAACCACCATATATTTT. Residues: CASTLLGSEILGTTIYF.

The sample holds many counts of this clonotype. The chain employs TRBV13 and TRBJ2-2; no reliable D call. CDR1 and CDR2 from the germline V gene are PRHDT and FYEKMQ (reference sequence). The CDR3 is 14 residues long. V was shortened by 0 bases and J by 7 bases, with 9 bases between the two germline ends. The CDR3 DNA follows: TGTGCCAGCAGCTTAGGCCCTAGGAGCGGGGAGCTGTTTTTT. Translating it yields CASSLGPRSGELFF.

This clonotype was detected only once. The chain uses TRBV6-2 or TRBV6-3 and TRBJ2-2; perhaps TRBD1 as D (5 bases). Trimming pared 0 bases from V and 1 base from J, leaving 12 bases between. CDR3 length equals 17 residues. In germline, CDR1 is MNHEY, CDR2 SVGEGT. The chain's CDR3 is CASSYSSGPLNTGELFF. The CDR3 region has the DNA TGTGCCAGCAGTTACTCGTCAGGGCCTCTGAACACCGGGGAGCTGTTTTTT.